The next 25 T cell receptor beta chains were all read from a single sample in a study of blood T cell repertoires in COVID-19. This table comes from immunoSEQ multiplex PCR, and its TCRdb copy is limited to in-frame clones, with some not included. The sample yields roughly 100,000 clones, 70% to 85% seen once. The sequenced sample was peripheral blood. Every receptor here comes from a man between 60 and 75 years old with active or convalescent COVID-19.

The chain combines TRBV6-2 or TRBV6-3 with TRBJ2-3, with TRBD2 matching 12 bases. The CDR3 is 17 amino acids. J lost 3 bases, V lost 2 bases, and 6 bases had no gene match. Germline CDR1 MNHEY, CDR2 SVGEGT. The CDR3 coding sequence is TGTGCCAGCAGTTACGAGACTAGCGGGAGTTGGACAGATACGCAGTATTTT. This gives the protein CASSYETSGSWTDTQYF.

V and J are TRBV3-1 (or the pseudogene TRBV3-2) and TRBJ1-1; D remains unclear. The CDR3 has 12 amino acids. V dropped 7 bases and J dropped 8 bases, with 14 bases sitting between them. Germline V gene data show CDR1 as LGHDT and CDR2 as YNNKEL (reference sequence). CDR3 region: CASISQNREAFF. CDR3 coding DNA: TGTGCCAGCATCTCTCAAAACAGAGAAGCTTTCTTT.

Here the CDR3 reads CASSPELTDGYTF. As DNA, the CDR3 is TGTGCCAGCTCACCAGAACTGACAGATGGCTACACCTTC. The genes are TRBV18 and TRBJ1-2; TRBD1 is a possible D gene (5 bases). V was shortened by 2 bases and J by 6 bases, with 10 bases between the two germline ends. CDR1 and CDR2 from the germline V gene are KGHSH and LQKENI. The CDR3 runs to 13 residues.

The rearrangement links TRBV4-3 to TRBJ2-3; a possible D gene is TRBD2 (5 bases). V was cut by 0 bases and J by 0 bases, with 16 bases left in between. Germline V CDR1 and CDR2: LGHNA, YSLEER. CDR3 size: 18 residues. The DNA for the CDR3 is TGCGCCAGCAGCCAAGATCGGTCGAGGGAGTGGAGCACAGATACGCAGTATTTT. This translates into CASSQDRSREWSTDTQYF.

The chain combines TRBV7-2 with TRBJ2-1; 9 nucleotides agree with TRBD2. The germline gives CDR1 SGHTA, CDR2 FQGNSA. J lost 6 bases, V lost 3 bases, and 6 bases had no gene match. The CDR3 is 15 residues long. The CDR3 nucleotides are TGTGCCAGCAGCTTGGGGACTAGCTGGGGCAATGAGCAGTTCTTC. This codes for CASSLGTSWGNEQFF.

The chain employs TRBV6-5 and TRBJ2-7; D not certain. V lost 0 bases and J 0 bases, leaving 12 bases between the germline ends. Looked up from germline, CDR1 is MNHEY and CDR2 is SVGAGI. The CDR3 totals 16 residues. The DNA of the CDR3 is TGTGCCAGCAGTTACTCTTTGGGCAGAAGCTCCTACGAGCAGTACTTC. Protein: CASSYSLGRSSYEQYF.

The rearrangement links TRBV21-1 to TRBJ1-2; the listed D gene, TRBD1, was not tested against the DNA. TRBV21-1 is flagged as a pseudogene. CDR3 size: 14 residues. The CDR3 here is CASRFGLPNYGYTF. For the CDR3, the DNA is TGTGCCAGCAGATTTGGGCTCCCTAACTATGGCTACACCTTC.

The CDR3 loop is CASSLLLDSGYTNTDTQYF. CDR3 nucleotide sequence: TGTGCCAGCAGCCTATTACTAGATTCGGGGTATACCAACACAGATACGCAGTATTTT. The V and J genes are TRBV14 and TRBJ2-3; D possibly corresponds to TRBD2 (5 bases). Trimming took off 4 bases at V and 2 bases at J, with 25 bases between the two ends. In germline, CDR1 is SGHDN, CDR2 FVKESK. The CDR3 has 19 residues.

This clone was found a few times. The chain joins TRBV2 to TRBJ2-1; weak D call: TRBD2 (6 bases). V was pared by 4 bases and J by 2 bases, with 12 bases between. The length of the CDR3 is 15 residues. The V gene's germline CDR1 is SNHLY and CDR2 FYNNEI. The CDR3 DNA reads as TGTGCCAGCAGTGCGGAGGGGCTGACCTACAATGAGCAGTTCTTC. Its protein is CASSAEGLTYNEQFF.

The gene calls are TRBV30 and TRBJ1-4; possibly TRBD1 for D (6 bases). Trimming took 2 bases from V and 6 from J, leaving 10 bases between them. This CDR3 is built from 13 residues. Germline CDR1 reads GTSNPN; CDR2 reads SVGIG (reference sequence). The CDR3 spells CAWSRGGDEKLFF. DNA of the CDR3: TGTGCCTGGAGTAGAGGGGGAGATGAAAAACTGTTTTTT. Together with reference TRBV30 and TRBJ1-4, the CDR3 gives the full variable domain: SQTIHQWPATLVQPVGSPLSLECTVEGTSNPNLYWYRQAAGRGLQLLFYSVGIGQISSEVPQNLSASRPQDRQFILSSKKLLLSDSGFYLCAWSRGGDEKLFFGSGTQLSVL.

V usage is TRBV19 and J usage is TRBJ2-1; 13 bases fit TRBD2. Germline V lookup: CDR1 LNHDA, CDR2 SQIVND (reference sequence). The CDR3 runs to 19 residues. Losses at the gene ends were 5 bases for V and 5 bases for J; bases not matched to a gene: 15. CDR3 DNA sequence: TGTGCCAGTAGTCCCCGGACTAGCGGGAGAAGGAGAACGAACAATGAGCAGTTCTTC. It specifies CASSPRTSGRRRTNNEQFF.

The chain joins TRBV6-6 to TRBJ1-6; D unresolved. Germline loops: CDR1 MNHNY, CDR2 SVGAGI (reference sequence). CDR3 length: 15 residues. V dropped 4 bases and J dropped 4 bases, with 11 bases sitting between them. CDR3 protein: CASSFYESYNSPLHF. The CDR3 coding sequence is TGTGCCAGCAGTTTTTATGAGAGTTATAATTCACCCCTCCACTTT.

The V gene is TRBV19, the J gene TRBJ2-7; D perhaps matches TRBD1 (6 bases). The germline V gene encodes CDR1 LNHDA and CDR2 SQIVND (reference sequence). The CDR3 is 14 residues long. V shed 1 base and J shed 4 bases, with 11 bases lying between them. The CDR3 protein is CASSIAGQPYEQYF. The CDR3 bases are TGTGCCAGTAGTATAGCTGGACAGCCATACGAGCAGTACTTC.

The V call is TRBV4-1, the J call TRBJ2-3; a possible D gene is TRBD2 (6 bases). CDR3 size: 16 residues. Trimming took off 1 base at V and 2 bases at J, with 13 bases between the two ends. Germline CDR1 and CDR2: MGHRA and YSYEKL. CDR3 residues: CASSQGWGVSTDTQYF. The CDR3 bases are TGCGCCAGCAGCCAAGGTTGGGGGGTCTCCACAGATACGCAGTATTTT.

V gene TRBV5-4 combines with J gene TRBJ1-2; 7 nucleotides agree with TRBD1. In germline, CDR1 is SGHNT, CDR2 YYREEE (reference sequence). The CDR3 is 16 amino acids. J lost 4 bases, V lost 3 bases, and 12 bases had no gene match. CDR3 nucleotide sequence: TGTGCCAGCAGCTCCCCCAGTTTGACAGGGAGCTATGGCTACACCTTC. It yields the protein CASSSPSLTGSYGYTF. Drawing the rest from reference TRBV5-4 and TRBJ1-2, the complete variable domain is ETGVTQSPTHLIKTRGQQVTLRCSSQSGHNTVSWYQQALGQGPQFIFQYYREEENGRGNFPPRFSGLQFPNYSSELNVNALELDDSALYLCASSSPSLTGSYGYTFGSGTRLTVV.

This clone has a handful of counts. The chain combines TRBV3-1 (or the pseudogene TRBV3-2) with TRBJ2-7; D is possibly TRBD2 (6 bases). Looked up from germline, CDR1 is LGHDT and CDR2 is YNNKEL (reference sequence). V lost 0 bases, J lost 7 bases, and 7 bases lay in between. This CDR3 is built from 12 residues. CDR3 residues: CASSQDGGEQYF. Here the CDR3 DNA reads TGTGCCAGCAGCCAAGATGGGGGGGAGCAGTACTTC.

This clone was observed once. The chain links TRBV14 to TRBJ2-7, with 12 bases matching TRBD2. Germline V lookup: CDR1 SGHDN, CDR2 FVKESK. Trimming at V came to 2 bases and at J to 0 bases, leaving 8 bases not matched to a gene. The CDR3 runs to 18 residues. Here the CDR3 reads CASSQPGLAGQRSYEQYV. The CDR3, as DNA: TGTGCCAGCAGCCAACCAGGACTAGCGGGACAGCGCTCCTACGAGCAGTACGTC.

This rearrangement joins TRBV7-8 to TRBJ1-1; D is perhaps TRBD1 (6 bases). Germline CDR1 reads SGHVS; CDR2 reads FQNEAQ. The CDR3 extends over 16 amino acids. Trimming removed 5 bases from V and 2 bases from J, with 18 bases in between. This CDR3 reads CASSQRTASINTEAFF. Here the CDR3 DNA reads TGTGCCAGCAGCCAACGGACAGCTTCGATAAACACTGAAGCTTTCTTT. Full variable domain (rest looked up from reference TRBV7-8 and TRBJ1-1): GAGVSQSPRYKVAKRGQDVALRCDPISGHVSLFWYQQALGQGPEFLTYFQNEAQLDKSGLPSDRFFAERPEGSVSTLKIQRTQQEDSAVYLCASSQRTASINTEAFFGQGTRLTVV.

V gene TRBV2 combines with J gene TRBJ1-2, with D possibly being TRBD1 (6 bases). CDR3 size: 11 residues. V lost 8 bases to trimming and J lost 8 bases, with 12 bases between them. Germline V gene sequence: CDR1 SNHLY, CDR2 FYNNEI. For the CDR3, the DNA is TGTGCCAGCGAGGGGGGGAACGGCTACACCTTC. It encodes CASEGGNGYTF.

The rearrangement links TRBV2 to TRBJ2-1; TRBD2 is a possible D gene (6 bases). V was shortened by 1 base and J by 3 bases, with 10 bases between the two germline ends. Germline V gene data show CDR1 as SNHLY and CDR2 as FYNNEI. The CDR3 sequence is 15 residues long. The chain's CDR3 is CASSEGGTIYNEQFF. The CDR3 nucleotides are TGTGCCAGCAGTGAAGGCGGGACCATCTACAATGAGCAGTTCTTC.

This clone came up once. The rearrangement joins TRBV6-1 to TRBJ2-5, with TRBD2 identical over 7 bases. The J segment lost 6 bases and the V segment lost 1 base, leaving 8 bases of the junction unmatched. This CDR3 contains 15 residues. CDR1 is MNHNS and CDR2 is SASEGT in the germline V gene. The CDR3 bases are TGTGCCAGCAGTGAAGAAGGGAGGGGCAGGCAGACCCAGTACTTC. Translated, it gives CASSEEGRGRQTQYF.

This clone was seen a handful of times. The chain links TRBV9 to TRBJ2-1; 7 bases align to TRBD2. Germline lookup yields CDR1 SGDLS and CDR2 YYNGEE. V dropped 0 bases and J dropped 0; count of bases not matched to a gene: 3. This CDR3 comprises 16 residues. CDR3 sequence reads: CASSVAPSGSYNEQFF. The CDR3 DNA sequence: TGTGCCAGCAGCGTAGCTCCTAGCGGCTCCTACAATGAGCAGTTCTTC.

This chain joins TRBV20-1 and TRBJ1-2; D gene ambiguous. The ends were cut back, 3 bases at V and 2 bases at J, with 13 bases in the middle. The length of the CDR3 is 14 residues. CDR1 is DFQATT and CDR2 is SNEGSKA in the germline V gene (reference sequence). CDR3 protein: CSASAPPSNYGYTF. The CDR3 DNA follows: TGCAGTGCTAGTGCCCCCCCGAGCAACTATGGCTACACCTTC.

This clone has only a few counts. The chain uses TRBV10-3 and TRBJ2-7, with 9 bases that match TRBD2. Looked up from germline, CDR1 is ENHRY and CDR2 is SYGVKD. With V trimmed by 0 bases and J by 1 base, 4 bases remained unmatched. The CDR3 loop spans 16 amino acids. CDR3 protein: CAISESTTSGSYEQYF. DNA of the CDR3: TGTGCCATCAGTGAGTCGACGACTAGCGGTTCCTACGAGCAGTACTTC.

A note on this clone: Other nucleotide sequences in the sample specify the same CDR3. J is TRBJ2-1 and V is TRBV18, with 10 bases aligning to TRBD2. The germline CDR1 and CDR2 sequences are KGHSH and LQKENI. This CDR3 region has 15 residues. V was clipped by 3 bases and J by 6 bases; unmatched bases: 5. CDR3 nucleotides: TGTGCCAGCTCACCGAGGACTAGCGGAGGCAATGAGCAGTTCTTC. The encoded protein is CASSPRTSGGNEQFF.